This TCR beta chain was found in a study of T cell responses to AZD1222 COVID-19 vaccine. Study-level results: Baseline seropositives among AZD1222 recipients totaled only six. Mostly white British, mostly female donors; authors suggested clonal diversity may be underestimated. Within unmutated variant regions lay the reported targets of nearly half of spike-specific TCRs. Following two doses of AZD1222, Spike-specific TCR breadth and depth rose.

Germline loops: CDR1 KGHSH, CDR2 LQKENI. The CDR3 contains 14 residues. V was shortened by 2 bases and J by 1 base, with 7 bases between the two germline ends. Libraries were prepared by immunoSEQ multiplex PCR; TCRdb keeps only in-frame clonotypes and omits some of them. The sample includes 150,000 to 200,000 clones, almost 95% of them seen just once. Notes on this clone: Its antigen remains unknown.

Sequences were derived from peripheral blood, sampled on day 0 of AZD1222 vaccination. The chain recombines TRBV18 with TRBJ2-3; possible D gene TRBD1, 6 bases. The sequence was obtained from an adult in good health. This CDR3 is CASSPEGGTDTQYF. Here the CDR3 DNA reads TGTGCCAGCTCACCAGAGGGGGGCACAGATACGCAGTATTTT.